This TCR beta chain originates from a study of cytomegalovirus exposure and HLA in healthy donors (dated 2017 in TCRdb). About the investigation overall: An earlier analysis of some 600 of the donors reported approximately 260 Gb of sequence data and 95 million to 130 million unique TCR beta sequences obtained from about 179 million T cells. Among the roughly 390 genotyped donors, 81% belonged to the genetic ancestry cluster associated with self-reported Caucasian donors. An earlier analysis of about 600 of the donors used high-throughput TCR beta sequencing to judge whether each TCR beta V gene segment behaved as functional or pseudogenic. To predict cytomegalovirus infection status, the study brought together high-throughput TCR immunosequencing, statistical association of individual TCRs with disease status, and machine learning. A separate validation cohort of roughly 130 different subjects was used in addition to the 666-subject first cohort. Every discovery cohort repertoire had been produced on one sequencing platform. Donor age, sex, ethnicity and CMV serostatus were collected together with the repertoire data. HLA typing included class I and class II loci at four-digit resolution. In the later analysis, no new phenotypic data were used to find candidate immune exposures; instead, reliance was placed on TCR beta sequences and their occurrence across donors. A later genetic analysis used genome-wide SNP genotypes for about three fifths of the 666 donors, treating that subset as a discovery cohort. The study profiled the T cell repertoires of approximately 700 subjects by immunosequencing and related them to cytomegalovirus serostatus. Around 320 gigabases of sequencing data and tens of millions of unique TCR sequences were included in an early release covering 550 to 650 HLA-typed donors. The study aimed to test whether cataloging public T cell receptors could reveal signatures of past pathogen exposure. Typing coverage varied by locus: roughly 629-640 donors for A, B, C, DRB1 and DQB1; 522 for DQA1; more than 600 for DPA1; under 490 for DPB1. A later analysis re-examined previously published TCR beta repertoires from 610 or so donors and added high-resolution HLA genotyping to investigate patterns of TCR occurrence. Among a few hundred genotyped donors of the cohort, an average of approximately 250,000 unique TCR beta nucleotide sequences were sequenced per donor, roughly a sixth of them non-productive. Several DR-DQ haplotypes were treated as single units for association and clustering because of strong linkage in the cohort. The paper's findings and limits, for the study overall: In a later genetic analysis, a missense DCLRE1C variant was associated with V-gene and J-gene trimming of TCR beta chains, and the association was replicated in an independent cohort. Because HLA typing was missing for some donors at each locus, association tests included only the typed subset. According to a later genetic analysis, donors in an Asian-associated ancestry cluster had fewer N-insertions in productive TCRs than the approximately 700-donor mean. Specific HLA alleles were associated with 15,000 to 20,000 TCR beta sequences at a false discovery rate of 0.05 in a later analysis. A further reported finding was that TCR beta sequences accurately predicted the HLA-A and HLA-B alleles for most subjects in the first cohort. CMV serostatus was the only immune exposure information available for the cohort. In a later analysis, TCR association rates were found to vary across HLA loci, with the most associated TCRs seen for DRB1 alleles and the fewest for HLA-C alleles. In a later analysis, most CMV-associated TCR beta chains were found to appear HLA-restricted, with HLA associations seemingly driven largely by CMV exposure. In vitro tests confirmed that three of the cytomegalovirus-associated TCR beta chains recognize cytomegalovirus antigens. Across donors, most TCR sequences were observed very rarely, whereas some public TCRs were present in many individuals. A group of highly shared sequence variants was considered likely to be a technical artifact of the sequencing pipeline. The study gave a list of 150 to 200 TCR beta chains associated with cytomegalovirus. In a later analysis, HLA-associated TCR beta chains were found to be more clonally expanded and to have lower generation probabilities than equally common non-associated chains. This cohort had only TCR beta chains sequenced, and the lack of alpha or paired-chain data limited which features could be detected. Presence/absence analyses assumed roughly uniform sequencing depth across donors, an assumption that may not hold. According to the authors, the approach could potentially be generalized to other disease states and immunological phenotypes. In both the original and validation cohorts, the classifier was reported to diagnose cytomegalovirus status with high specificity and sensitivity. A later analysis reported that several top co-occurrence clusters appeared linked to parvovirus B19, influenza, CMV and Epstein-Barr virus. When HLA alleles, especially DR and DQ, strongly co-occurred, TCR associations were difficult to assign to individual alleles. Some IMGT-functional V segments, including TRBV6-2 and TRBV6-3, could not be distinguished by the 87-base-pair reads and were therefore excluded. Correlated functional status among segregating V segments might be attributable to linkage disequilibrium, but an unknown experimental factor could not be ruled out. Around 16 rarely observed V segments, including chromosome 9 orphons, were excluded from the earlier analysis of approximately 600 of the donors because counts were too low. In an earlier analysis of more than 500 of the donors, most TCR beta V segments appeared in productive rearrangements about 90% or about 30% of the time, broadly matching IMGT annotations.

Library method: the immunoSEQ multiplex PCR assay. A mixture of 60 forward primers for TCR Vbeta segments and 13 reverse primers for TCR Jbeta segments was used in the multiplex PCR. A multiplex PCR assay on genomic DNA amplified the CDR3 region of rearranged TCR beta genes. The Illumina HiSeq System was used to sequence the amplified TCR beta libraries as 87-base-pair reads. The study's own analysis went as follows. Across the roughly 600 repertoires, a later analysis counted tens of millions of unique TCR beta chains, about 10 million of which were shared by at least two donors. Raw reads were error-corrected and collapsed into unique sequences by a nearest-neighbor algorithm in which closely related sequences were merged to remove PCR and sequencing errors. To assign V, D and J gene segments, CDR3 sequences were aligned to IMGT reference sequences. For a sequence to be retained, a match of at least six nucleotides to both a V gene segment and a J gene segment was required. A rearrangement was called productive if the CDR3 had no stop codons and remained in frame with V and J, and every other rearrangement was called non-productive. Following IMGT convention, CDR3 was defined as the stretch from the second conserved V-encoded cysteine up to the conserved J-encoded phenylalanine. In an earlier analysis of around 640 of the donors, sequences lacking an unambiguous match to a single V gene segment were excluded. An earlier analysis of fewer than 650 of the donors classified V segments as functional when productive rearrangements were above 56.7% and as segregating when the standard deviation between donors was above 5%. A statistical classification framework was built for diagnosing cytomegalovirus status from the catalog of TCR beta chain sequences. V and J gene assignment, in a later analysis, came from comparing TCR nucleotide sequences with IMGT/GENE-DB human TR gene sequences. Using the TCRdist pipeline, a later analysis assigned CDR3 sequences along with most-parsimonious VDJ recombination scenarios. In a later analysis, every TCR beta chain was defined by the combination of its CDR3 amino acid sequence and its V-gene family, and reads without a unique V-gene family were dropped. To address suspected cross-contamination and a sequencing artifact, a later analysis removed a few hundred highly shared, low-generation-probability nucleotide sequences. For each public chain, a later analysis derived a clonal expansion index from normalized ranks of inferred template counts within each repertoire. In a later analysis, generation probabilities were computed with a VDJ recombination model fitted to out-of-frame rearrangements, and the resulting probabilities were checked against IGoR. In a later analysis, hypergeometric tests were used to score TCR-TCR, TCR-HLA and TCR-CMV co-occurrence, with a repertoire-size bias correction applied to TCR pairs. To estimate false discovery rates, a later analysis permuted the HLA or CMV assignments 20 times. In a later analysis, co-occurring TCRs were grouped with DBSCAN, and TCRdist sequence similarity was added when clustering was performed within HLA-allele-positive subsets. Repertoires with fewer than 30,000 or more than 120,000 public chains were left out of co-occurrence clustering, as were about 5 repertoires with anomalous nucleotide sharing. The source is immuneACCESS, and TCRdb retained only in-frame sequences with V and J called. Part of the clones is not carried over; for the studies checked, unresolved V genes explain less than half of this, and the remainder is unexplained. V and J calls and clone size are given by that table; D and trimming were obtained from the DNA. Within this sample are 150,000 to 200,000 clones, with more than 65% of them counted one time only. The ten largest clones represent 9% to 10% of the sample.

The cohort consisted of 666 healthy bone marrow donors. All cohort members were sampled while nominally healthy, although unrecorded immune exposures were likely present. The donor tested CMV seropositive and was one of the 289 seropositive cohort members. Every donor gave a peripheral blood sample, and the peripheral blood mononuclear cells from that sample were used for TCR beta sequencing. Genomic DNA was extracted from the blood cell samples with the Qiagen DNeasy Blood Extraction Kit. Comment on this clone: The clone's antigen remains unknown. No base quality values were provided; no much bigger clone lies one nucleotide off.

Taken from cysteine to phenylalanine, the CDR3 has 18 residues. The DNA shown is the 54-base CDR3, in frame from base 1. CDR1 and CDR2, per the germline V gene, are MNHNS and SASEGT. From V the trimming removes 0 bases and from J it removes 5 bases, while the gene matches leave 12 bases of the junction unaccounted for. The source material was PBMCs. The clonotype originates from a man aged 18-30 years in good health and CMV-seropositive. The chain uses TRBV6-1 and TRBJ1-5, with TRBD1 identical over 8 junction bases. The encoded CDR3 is CASSEARPGGFGYQPQHF. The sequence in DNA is TGTGCCAGCAGTGAAGCGCGTCCAGGGGGCTTTGGCTATCAGCCCCAGCATTTT.